This T cell receptor beta chain was retrieved from a study of T cells in tumors after PD-1 blockade. Looking at the study overall: Excluded were patients with checkpoint blockade, immunosuppressants, or radiotherapy or other anti-cancer therapy within 4 weeks.

Sequencing was performed with immunoSEQ multiplex PCR; in TCRdb, only in-frame clones are kept and a portion is missing. This sample yields 54,000 or so clones, of which about four fifths are seen a single time; 13% belongs to the top ten. Trimming pared 1 base from V and 6 bases from J, leaving 16 bases between. This CDR3 has 16 amino acids. Germline CDR1 and CDR2: LNHNV and YYDKDF (reference sequence). This sequence joins TRBV15 and TRBJ2-4, with D hard to call. Material: PBMCs, obtained before anti-PD-1 treatment. The receptor was derived from a human donor with basal cell carcinoma. CDR3 loop: CATSRGGWNRTNIQYF. The DNA for the CDR3 is TGTGCCACCAGCAGAGGAGGTTGGAACAGAACAAACATTCAGTACTTC. Based on the CDR3 plus reference TRBV15 and TRBJ2-4, the full variable domain is DAMVIQNPRYQVTQFGKPVTLSCSQTLNHNVMYWYQQKSSQAPKLLFHYYDKDFNNEADTPDNFQSRRPNTSFCFLDIRSPGLGDTAMYLCATSRGGWNRTNIQYFGAGTRLSVL.